The 7 T cell receptor beta chains reported below all come from one sample, sequenced in a study of T cell repertoires in cytomegalovirus infection. TCRdb re-called the reads with MiXCR, one entry per CDR3 protein. The sample has more than 350,000 distinct CDR3 sequences; 31% are singletons. The specimen sequenced was PBMCs. These receptors were obtained from a human donor in good health (CMV status not recorded). Some clones in this sample may be carry-over from other donors' samples.

This clonotype was found a few times. The chain is built from TRBV19 and TRBJ2-3, with TRBD1 matching over 11 bases. The CDR3 runs to 19 residues. Germline lookup yields CDR1 LNHDA and CDR2 SQIVND (reference sequence). V was pared by 0 bases and J by 2 bases, with 10 bases of the junction left unmatched. CDR3 amino acids: CASSIDGEDRGRTTDTQYF. The DNA for the CDR3 is TGTGCCAGTAGTATAGATGGGGAGGACAGGGGGCGCACCACAGATACGCAGTATTTT.

The chain is built from TRBV7-2 and TRBJ2-7; no reliable D call. Germline loops: CDR1 SGHTA, CDR2 FQGNSA. This CDR3 comprises 15 residues. The V gene lost 5 bases and the J gene lost 0 bases, with 14 bases spanning the gap. CDR3 DNA: TGTGCCAGCAGCCAAGGCACGGCCCCCTCCTACGAGCAGTACTTC. Protein: CASSQGTAPSYEQYF.

In DNA form, the CDR3 reads TGTGCCAGCAGGCTGACGAACACTGAAGCTTTCTTT. Residues: CASRLTNTEAFF. The rearrangement uses TRBV12-3 or TRBV12-4 and TRBJ1-1; unclear D gene. Trimming took off 6 bases at V and 1 base at J, with 6 bases between the two ends. The CDR3 length is 12 residues.

The chain employs TRBV7-6 and TRBJ2-6; no reliable D call. Germline CDR1 SGHVS, CDR2 FNYEAQ. The CDR3 is 17 amino acids. V lost 7 bases to trimming and J lost 0 bases, with 16 bases between them. The CDR3 loop reads CASTPIPVSSGANVLTF. CDR3 DNA: TGTGCCAGCACCCCTATCCCCGTAAGCTCTGGGGCCAACGTCCTGACTTTC.

The rearrangement links TRBV27 to TRBJ1-1; D may be TRBD1 (5 bases). V lost 0 bases and J lost 8, with 16 bases in between. CDR1 is MNHEY, CDR2 SMNVEV, per germline (reference sequence). The CDR3 has 15 residues. CDR3 nucleotides: TGTGCCAGCAGTTTATCTCCGGGGGTGAGCACCGAAGCTTTCTTT. It codes for CASSLSPGVSTEAFF.

The sample holds many counts of this clonotype. The chain has TRBV7-8 and TRBJ1-2; D is possibly TRBD1 (5 bases). Germline-derived CDR1 and CDR2 are SGHVS and FQNEAQ. Between the trimmed V and J ends, which lost 5 bases and 4 bases, there was a span of 17 bases. CDR3 size: 15 residues. In nucleotides, the CDR3 is TGTGCCAGCAGCCCACAATGGGGGGGTCTCTATGGCTACACCTTC. It specifies CASSPQWGGLYGYTF.

On this clonotype: Sequence at one end of the junction differs from germline and may be a read error. The chain is built from TRBV7-9 and TRBJ1-4; D call uncertain. The length of the CDR3 is 13 residues. Looked up from germline, CDR1 is SEHNR and CDR2 is FQNEAQ (reference sequence). The chain's CDR3 is CARSLQPNEKLFF. CDR3 coding DNA: TGTGCCAGAAGTTTACAGCCTAATGAAAAACTTTTTTTT.